These 20 T cell receptor beta chains were sequenced from one sample in a study of T cell changes during pregnancy in multiple sclerosis. Generated by immunoSEQ multiplex PCR, the TCRdb table keeps only in-frame clones and is missing some. Among around 100,000 clones listed, about 90% were seen once. This sample comprised peripheral blood, obtained after pregnancy. The receptors originated from a female donor with multiple sclerosis, enrolled in a pregnancy study.

There are a few counts of this clone. This rearrangement joins TRBV27 to TRBJ2-7; 7 bases are a match to TRBD2. V lost 3 bases and J lost 1; bases outside the gene matches: 12. Looked up from germline, CDR1 is MNHEY and CDR2 is SMNVEV (reference sequence). The CDR3 is 17 residues long. CDR3 in amino acids: CASSFFFSWTRSYEQYF. For the CDR3, the DNA is TGTGCCAGCAGTTTCTTCTTCTCATGGACTAGATCCTACGAGCAGTACTTC.

The J gene is TRBJ2-3, the V gene TRBV6-5; the match to TRBD2 covers 10 bases. In germline, CDR1 is MNHEY, CDR2 SVGAGI. V was pared by 6 bases and J by 3 bases, with 6 bases of the junction left unmatched. This CDR3 comprises 15 residues. The CDR3 DNA sequence: TGTGCCAGCAGCGCGGGACTAGCGAGGACAGATACGCAGTATTTT. Amino acids: CASSAGLARTDTQYF.

The chain has TRBV27 and TRBJ2-1; the D gene is possibly TRBD2 (5 bases). V was shortened by 5 bases and J by 2 bases, with 10 bases between the two germline ends. Looked up from germline, CDR1 is MNHEY and CDR2 is SMNVEV (reference sequence). CDR3 length: 14 amino acids. The CDR3 coding sequence is TGTGCCAGCAGTAGTTCGAGGGCCTACAATGAGCAGTTCTTC. Translation gives CASSSSRAYNEQFF.

This clone has just a few counts. V usage is TRBV7-9 and J usage is TRBJ1-5, with D perhaps TRBD1 (5 bases). Germline values: CDR1 SEHNR, CDR2 FQNEAQ (reference sequence). The CDR3 sequence is 15 residues long. Trimming stripped 4 bases from V and 5 bases from J, with 15 bases between. The CDR3 spells CASSSTQGGDQPQHF. DNA for the CDR3: TGTGCCAGCAGCTCGACTCAGGGTGGGGATCAGCCCCAGCATTTT.

The CDR3 region has the DNA TGTGCCAGCAGAATACAGGGTCCCGCGATGGAGCAGTACTTC. This translates into CASRIQGPAMEQYF. The V and J genes are TRBV2 and TRBJ2-7; possible D gene TRBD1, 6 bases. This CDR3 contains 14 residues. Germline V CDR1 and CDR2: SNHLY, FYNNEI. V lost 6 bases to trimming and J lost 7 bases, with 19 bases between them.

The chain joins TRBV4-1 to TRBJ2-7; 7 bases are shared with TRBD1. The CDR3 is made up of 11 amino acids. The germline CDR1 and CDR2 sequences are MGHRA and YSYEKL. Trimming took 8 bases from V and 6 from J; bases not matched to a gene: 4. CDR3 region: CASRQGVEQYF. In DNA form, the CDR3 reads TGCGCCAGCCGGCAGGGGGTCGAGCAGTACTTC.

This clone appeared many times. This chain joins TRBV5-1 and TRBJ2-2, with D possibly TRBD1 on 5 matching bases. Germline CDR1 and CDR2: SGHRS and YFSETQ. Between the trimmed V and J ends, which lost 4 bases and 5 bases, there was a span of 12 bases. CDR3 length equals 14 residues. The CDR3 region is CASSPQPGTGELFF. CDR3 DNA: TGCGCCAGCAGCCCCCAACCAGGGACCGGGGAGCTGTTTTTT. The complete variable domain, with remaining parts taken from reference TRBV5-1 and TRBJ2-2, reads KAGVTQTPRYLIKTRGQQVTLSCSPISGHRSVSWYQQTPGQGLQFLFEYFSETQRNKGNFPGRFSGRQFSNSRSEMNVSTLELGDSALYLCASSPQPGTGELFFGEGSRLTVL.

The V gene is TRBV19, the J gene TRBJ1-4, with 8 positions matching TRBD1. Germline V gene sequence: CDR1 LNHDA, CDR2 SQIVND (reference sequence). V shed 6 bases, J shed 8 bases, and the junction held 8 bases outside the gene matches. This CDR3 spans 14 amino acids. The CDR3 region is CASRRTGHSEKLFF. CDR3 coding DNA: TGTGCCAGTAGGCGGACAGGGCATAGCGAAAAACTGTTTTTT.

The rearrangement uses TRBV7-2 and TRBJ2-1; 11 bases match TRBD1. The CDR3 length is 16 residues. V shed 5 bases and J 3 bases; nucleotides not matched to a gene: 6. Germline assignment: CDR1 SGHTA and CDR2 FQGNSA. CDR3 in DNA: TGTGCCAGCAGCCGGCGGGACAGGGGGATCTACAATGAGCAGTTCTTC. It is translated as CASSRRDRGIYNEQFF.

The chain carries TRBV19 and TRBJ2-2; 10 bases match TRBD1. Germline CDR1 is LNHDA and CDR2 is SQIVND (reference sequence). The CDR3 length is 16 residues. The trim removed 5 bases at V and 4 bases at J, leaving 7 bases unmatched. The CDR3 region has the DNA TGTGCCAGTAGTCTCGCGACAGGGGGCTTCACCGGGGAGCTGTTTTTT. It specifies CASSLATGGFTGELFF.

CDR3 nucleotide sequence: TGTGCCAGCCAATCCGTGTCAGGACAATCCTACAATGAGCAGTTCTTC. Amino acids: CASQSVSGQSYNEQFF. The V gene is TRBV28, the J gene TRBJ2-1; the D gene is possibly TRBD1 (5 bases). This CDR3 spans 16 amino acids. The V gene's germline CDR1 is MDHEN and CDR2 SYDVKM. V lost 8 bases and J lost 1, with 18 bases in between.

V is TRBV5-4 and J is TRBJ2-1, with a weak D call TRBD2 (5 bases). Trimming shortened V by 0 bases and J by 5 bases, and 9 bases separated the two germline ends. The CDR3 is made up of 14 amino acids. The germline V gene has CDR1 SGHNT and CDR2 YYREEE (reference sequence). DNA for the CDR3: TGTGCCAGCAGCTTGGAGGTGCGGGACAATGAGCAGTTCTTC. This sequence encodes CASSLEVRDNEQFF.

The V and J genes are TRBV9 and TRBJ2-7; perhaps TRBD1 as D (5 bases). The CDR3 runs to 15 residues. CDR1 and CDR2 (germline): SGDLS, YYNGEE. V lost 0 bases, J lost 5 bases, and 15 bases lay in between. The CDR3 is CASSVVRQLSHEQYF. The CDR3 DNA is TGTGCCAGCAGCGTAGTTCGACAGTTAAGCCACGAGCAGTACTTC.

The chain uses TRBV5-6 and TRBJ2-1; 7 bases fit TRBD1. Germline assignment: CDR1 SGHDT and CDR2 YYEEEE. The CDR3 extends over 16 amino acids. Trimming removed 4 bases from V and 7 bases from J; junction bases left unmatched: 14. CDR3 DNA: TGTGCCAGCAGCCAAACAGACAGGGTCTATAGGAATGAGCAGTTCTTC. It translates to CASSQTDRVYRNEQFF.

The V call is TRBV19, the J call TRBJ1-1; TRBD1 might be the D (5 bases). CDR1 is LNHDA and CDR2 is SQIVND in the germline V gene (reference sequence). The CDR3 sequence is 14 residues long. Trimming took off 5 bases at V and 4 bases at J, with 14 bases between the two ends. This CDR3 reads CASSLQLGGTEAFF. The CDR3 DNA sequence: TGTGCCAGTAGTCTTCAACTCGGGGGCACTGAAGCTTTCTTT.

The genes are TRBV30 and TRBJ2-1; 8 nucleotides agree with TRBD2. There are 14 residues in the CDR3. V shed 4 bases, J shed 5 bases, and the junction held 7 bases outside the gene matches. Germline V lookup: CDR1 GTSNPN, CDR2 SVGIG (reference sequence). In DNA form, the CDR3 reads TGTGCCTGGAACCCGGGACTAGAACACAATGAGCAGTTCTTC. It encodes CAWNPGLEHNEQFF.

In its sample, this clone was seen once. This chain joins TRBV5-1 and TRBJ2-1, with 10 bases fitting TRBD2. The CDR3 has 15 residues. J lost 2 bases, V lost 4 bases, and 3 bases had no gene match. The germline V gene has CDR1 SGHRS and CDR2 YFSETQ. The CDR3 reads CASSEGTSAYNEQFF. CDR3 nucleotide sequence: TGCGCCAGCAGCGAAGGGACTAGCGCCTACAATGAGCAGTTCTTC.

The J gene is TRBJ1-3, the V gene TRBV7-9; D call uncertain. Trimming removed 5 bases from V and 0 bases from J, with 11 bases in between. This CDR3 has 15 residues. CDR1 is SEHNR and CDR2 is FQNEAQ in the germline V gene (reference sequence). CDR3: CASSQQLLSGNTIYF. The CDR3 DNA follows: TGTGCCAGCAGCCAACAGCTCCTCTCTGGAAACACCATATATTTT.

The V call is TRBV7-7, the J call TRBJ2-7; TRBD1 aligns across 9 bases. V was clipped by 1 base and J by 2 bases; unmatched bases: 3. CDR3 length: 15 residues. Germline values: CDR1 SSHAT, CDR2 FNYEAQ (reference sequence). In nucleotides, the CDR3 is TGTGCCAGCAGCTTAGGACAGGGGGGCGCCTACGAGCAGTACTTC. Translation gives CASSLGQGGAYEQYF.

The gene calls are TRBV10-3 and TRBJ2-3, with D unresolved. CDR3 length: 17 amino acids. In germline, CDR1 is ENHRY, CDR2 SYGVKD. Trimming removed 4 bases at V and 0 bases at J, with 17 bases between. The chain's CDR3 is CAISASAVPASTDTQYF. In DNA form, the CDR3 reads TGTGCCATCAGTGCCTCTGCGGTCCCAGCTAGCACAGATACGCAGTATTTT.